The entry below gives a single T cell receptor (beta chain) sequence along with its context. The antigen remains unidentified. Sequencing used immunoSEQ multiplex PCR; TCRdb keeps in-frame clones, though not all of them. The repertoire holds 350,000 to 600,000 clones, with 80% to 90% as singletons. Treatment specified: some 20 received Ad26.COV2.S at low or high dose, single or two shots; 5 received placebo; per-sample allocation not given. Following the first vaccine or placebo injection, samples were taken on day 63. This person who donated was an adult of 18-55 years in Boston. The data were obtained in a study of Ad26.COV2.S vaccination and SARS-CoV-2 variants. Study in general: Ad26.COV2.S was injected intramuscularly once or twice, 56 days apart.

Notes on the study in general: Vaccinees showed greater spike-specific TCR breadth than placebo recipients.

The sequence came from a person between 18 and 65 years old who received the Ad26.COV2.S COVID-19 vaccine or a placebo. This material consisted of peripheral blood, taken in a trial of Ad26.COV2.S vaccine versus placebo.

The CDR3 DNA sequence: TGTGCCAGCAGTTCCGTAGGGGCAGGGGAGACCCAGTACTTC. As protein: CASSSVGAGETQYF. The rearrangement joins TRBV6-5 to TRBJ2-5; maybe TRBD1 (5 bases). Trimming cost V 4 bases and J 5 bases, with 14 bases left between them. CDR3 length: 14 amino acids. The germline V gene has CDR1 MNHEY and CDR2 SVGAGI.